This entry concerns a single TCR beta chain. This sample was included in a study of blood T cell repertoires in COVID-19. Study summary: Acute and convalescent COVID-19 samples came from the United States, Italy and Spain. T cells, B-cell-depleted T cells, or PBMCs provided the cDNA or gDNA that served as material.

Original processing notes: Amplification with reference gene primers provided the estimates of nucleated cell counts. This table comes from immunoSEQ multiplex PCR, and its TCRdb copy is limited to in-frame clones, with some not included. V and J calls and clone size follow that table, whereas D and trimming were derived from the DNA. The sample has approximately 500,000 clones, roughly nine tenths seen once; the top ten hold roughly 8.3%. Seattle-derived patients entered the study during active infection and were followed longitudinally. The sample consisted of peripheral blood. The source of this sequence is a woman in her forties or fifties with COVID-19, enrolled during active disease.

DNA of the CDR3: TGTGCCATCCACCGGGTTGGTGGTTCCTACGAGCAGTACTTC. This codes for CAIHRVGGSYEQYF. The chain has TRBV6-5 and TRBJ2-7, with D unclear. This CDR3 comprises 14 residues. Trimming left V 10 bases short and J 1 base short, with 17 bases between. The germline V gene encodes CDR1 MNHEY and CDR2 SVGAGI.